A single sample is the source of the 22 T cell receptor beta chains below, sequenced in a study of blood T cell repertoires in COVID-19. Assay used: immunoSEQ multiplex PCR; TCRdb lists only in-frame clones, some missing. Among more than 300,000 clones listed, 90% were seen once. The sequenced material came from PBMCs or T cells enriched from blood (not recorded which). The origin of the receptors is a woman younger than 45 who had been exposed to COVID-19.

This chain connects TRBV6-2 or TRBV6-3 to TRBJ2-3; a possible D gene is TRBD2 (6 bases). The CDR3 totals 17 residues. Germline V gene lookup returns CDR1 MNHEY and CDR2 SVGEGT. Trimming shortened V by 4 bases and J by 2 bases, and 19 bases separated the two germline ends. The CDR3 region has the DNA TGTGCCAGCAGTTTTAGTTTGGAGGGAATTATCACAGATACGCAGTATTTT. The encoded protein is CASSFSLEGIITDTQYF.

The chain has TRBV11-3 and TRBJ1-5; D is ambiguous. The ends were cut back, 5 bases at V and 0 bases at J, with 14 bases in the middle. Germline CDR1 reads SGHNT; CDR2 reads YENEEA. The CDR3 is made up of 16 amino acids. The chain's CDR3 is CASSPTHGNSNQPQHF. DNA of the CDR3: TGTGCCAGCAGCCCCACACACGGGAATAGCAATCAGCCCCAGCATTTT.

The chain recombines TRBV19 with TRBJ1-3; D possibly corresponds to TRBD1 (5 bases). Germline V gene sequence: CDR1 LNHDA, CDR2 SQIVND (reference sequence). V was pared by 2 bases and J by 0 bases, with 11 bases between. The CDR3 runs to 16 residues. CDR3 residues: CASSITAGSSGNTIYF. CDR3 DNA sequence: TGTGCCAGTAGTATAACCGCAGGGTCCTCTGGAAACACCATATATTTT.

The rearrangement joins TRBV5-4 to TRBJ1-1; D gene uncertain. V lost 2 bases, J lost 0 bases, and 2 bases lay in between. Looked up from germline, CDR1 is SGHNT and CDR2 is YYREEE (reference sequence). This CDR3 has 12 residues. CDR3 protein: CASSFVNTEAFF. The CDR3 region has the DNA TGTGCCAGCAGCTTCGTGAACACTGAAGCTTTCTTT.

Note on this clone: Other nucleotide sequences from this sample produce the same CDR3. The rearrangement links TRBV29-1 to TRBJ1-3; no definite D call. The germline V gene encodes CDR1 SQVTM and CDR2 ANQGSEA. Trimming removed 4 bases at V and 1 base at J, with 8 bases between. The CDR3 covers 13 residues. CDR3: CSVGAVSGNTIYF. CDR3 nucleotide sequence: TGCAGCGTTGGGGCAGTTTCTGGAAACACCATATATTTT.

The CDR3 protein is CASSTGGYGTDTQYF. The CDR3 coding sequence is TGCGCCAGCAGTACAGGGGGCTATGGCACAGATACGCAGTATTTT. This chain uses TRBV10-2 with TRBJ2-3; 9 bases agree with TRBD1. The V segment lost 5 bases and the J segment 1 base; nucleotides outside the gene matches: 4. The CDR3 covers 15 residues. Germline loops: CDR1 WSHSY, CDR2 SAAADI.

The chain joins TRBV9 to TRBJ1-3, with 7 nucleotides matching TRBD1. CDR1 SGDLS and CDR2 YYNGEE come from the germline V gene. V shed 0 bases and J 0 bases; nucleotides not matched to a gene: 12. This CDR3 region has 19 residues. The CDR3 is CASSVATSGQDYSGNTIYF. The CDR3 DNA reads TGTGCCAGCAGCGTAGCTACGTCTGGACAGGATTACTCTGGAAACACCATATATTTT.

This chain links TRBV27 with TRBJ2-1; 8 bases are a match to TRBD2. Germline V lookup: CDR1 MNHEY, CDR2 SMNVEV (reference sequence). V was clipped by 3 bases and J by 7 bases; unmatched bases: 11. This CDR3 contains 16 residues. The DNA of the CDR3 is TGTGCCAGCAGTTTTGTTGACGGGGGGGCTCGGAATGAGCAGTTCTTC. Its translation: CASSFVDGGARNEQFF.

The chain links TRBV12-5 to TRBJ1-6; D is ambiguous. The ends were cut back, 5 bases at V and 6 bases at J, with 14 bases in the middle. This CDR3 contains 15 residues. Germline assignment: CDR1 LGHNT and CDR2 FRNRAP. The CDR3 region has the DNA TGTGCTAGTGGTCCCCGTACAGAGTTTAATTCACCCCTCCACTTT. This sequence encodes CASGPRTEFNSPLHF.

Only one count was recorded for this clone. The chain employs TRBV3-1 (or the pseudogene TRBV3-2) and TRBJ1-1; perhaps TRBD1 as D (6 bases). Trimming took off 4 bases at V and 4 bases at J, with 16 bases between the two ends. Germline CDR1 LGHDT, CDR2 YNNKEL (reference sequence). The length of the CDR3 is 15 residues. The CDR3 nucleotides are TGTGCCAGCAGCCCAGGGCAGGGGCTTGGCACTGAAGCTTTCTTT. Translation gives CASSPGQGLGTEAFF.

V gene TRBV7-2 combines with J gene TRBJ2-7; possibly TRBD1 for D (5 bases). CDR1 is SGHTA and CDR2 is FQGNSA in the germline V gene. The CDR3 contains 12 residues. V was cut by 5 bases and J by 6 bases, with 11 bases left in between. CDR3 in DNA: TGTGCCAGCAGCCCAGGGCCCCGCGAGCAGTACTTC. Translating gives CASSPGPREQYF.

V usage is TRBV21-1 and J usage is TRBJ1-5; the table's D call TRBD1 went unverified against the DNA. TRBV21-1 is designated a pseudogene. CDR3 length equals 17 residues. The CDR3 reads CASSKPYLQALGGPQHF. CDR3 nucleotide sequence: TGTGCCAGCAGCAAACCGTACCTACAGGCTCTGGGTGGTCCCCAGCATTTT.

The rearrangement joins TRBV7-9 to TRBJ1-1; D is possibly TRBD1 (6 bases). Germline-derived CDR1 and CDR2 are SEHNR and FQNEAQ (reference sequence). The V end was cut by 6 bases, the J end by 4 bases, with 18 bases between. This CDR3 has 15 amino acids. For the CDR3, the DNA is TGTGCCAGCAGTTCAAGAACAGGGATGGGCACTGAAGCTTTCTTT. This sequence encodes CASSSRTGMGTEAFF.

V gene TRBV5-1 combines with J gene TRBJ1-2; TRBD1 matches 9 bases. After removal of 4 bases from V and 6 bases from J, the junction contained 7 bases not matched to a gene. Germline V gene sequence: CDR1 SGHRS, CDR2 YFSETQ. This CDR3 region has 14 residues. The CDR3 sequence: CASSLTGGGDGYTF. The CDR3 region has the DNA TGCGCCAGCAGCCTAACAGGGGGCGGAGATGGCTACACCTTC.

V and J are TRBV11-3 and TRBJ1-1; TRBD1 matches 8 bases. The junction had 3 bases not matched to a gene; V was cut back by 5 bases and J by 4 bases. CDR1 is SGHNT and CDR2 is YENEEA in the germline V gene. This CDR3 region has 13 residues. Here the CDR3 DNA reads TGTGCCAGCAGCGCCGGACAGGGCACTGAAGCTTTCTTT. Its protein is CASSAGQGTEAFF.

This sequence joins TRBV5-1 and TRBJ1-4; 7 nucleotides agree with TRBD1. This CDR3 comprises 14 residues. CDR1 is SGHRS, CDR2 YFSETQ, per germline. V lost 4 bases and J lost 16; bases outside the gene matches: 16. The chain's CDR3 is CASSVTGREEVAFF. Written as DNA, the CDR3 is TGCGCCAGCAGCGTGACAGGGCGCGAAGAAGTAGCGTTTTTT.

This sequence joins TRBV7-8 and TRBJ2-3, with TRBD1 matching 9 bases. CDR3 length: 14 residues. Germline loops: CDR1 SGHVS, CDR2 FQNEAQ. V lost 6 bases to trimming and J lost 4 bases; unmatched junction nucleotides: 5. The CDR3 region is CASRLGTGSDTQYF. In DNA form, the CDR3 reads TGTGCCAGCAGGTTGGGGACAGGGTCAGATACGCAGTATTTT.

The chain links TRBV5-1 to TRBJ2-6, with TRBD2 matching over 11 bases. The germline V gene encodes CDR1 SGHRS and CDR2 YFSETQ. This CDR3 is 19 amino acids long. Trimming took 0 bases from V and 0 from J; bases not matched to a gene: 5. CDR3 sequence reads: CASSLEIAGGHSGANVLTF. As DNA, the CDR3 is TGCGCCAGCAGCTTGGAAATAGCGGGGGGGCACTCTGGGGCCAACGTCCTGACTTTC.

The CDR3 nucleotides read TGCGCCAGCAGCTTGGTGGGCACTGAGACCCAGTACTTC. This sequence encodes CASSLVGTETQYF. This chain connects TRBV5-1 to TRBJ2-5; unclear D gene. Germline CDR1 is SGHRS and CDR2 is YFSETQ. The V and J ends lost 0 bases and 5 bases respectively, with 8 bases between them. The CDR3 is 13 residues long.

The V gene is TRBV7-9, the J gene TRBJ1-2; D is unclear. Trimming pared 1 base from V and 0 bases from J, leaving 9 bases between. The germline V gene encodes CDR1 SEHNR and CDR2 FQNEAQ (reference sequence). This CDR3 contains 15 residues. CDR3 sequence: CASSLGSSANYGYTF. CDR3 DNA sequence: TGTGCCAGCAGCTTAGGGTCCTCAGCTAACTATGGCTACACCTTC.

J is TRBJ2-7 and V is TRBV7-6; 7 nucleotides align to TRBD1. The CDR3 is 14 residues long. With V trimmed by 2 bases and J by 4 bases, 5 bases remained unmatched. Per germline, CDR1 SGHVS and CDR2 FNYEAQ. The CDR3 sequence is CASSLIGRGYEQYF. Here the CDR3 DNA reads TGTGCCAGCAGCTTAATCGGCAGGGGGTACGAGCAGTACTTC.

CDR3 sequence (DNA): TGTGCCAGCAGTGAAGCAAGAGGGTACCAAGAGACCCAGTACTTC. Amino acid sequence: CASSEARGYQETQYF. The chain recombines TRBV2 with TRBJ2-5; D might be TRBD2 (5 bases). CDR1 and CDR2 from the germline V gene are SNHLY and FYNNEI. Trimming cost V 0 bases and J 0 bases, with 8 bases left between them. The CDR3 has 15 amino acids.